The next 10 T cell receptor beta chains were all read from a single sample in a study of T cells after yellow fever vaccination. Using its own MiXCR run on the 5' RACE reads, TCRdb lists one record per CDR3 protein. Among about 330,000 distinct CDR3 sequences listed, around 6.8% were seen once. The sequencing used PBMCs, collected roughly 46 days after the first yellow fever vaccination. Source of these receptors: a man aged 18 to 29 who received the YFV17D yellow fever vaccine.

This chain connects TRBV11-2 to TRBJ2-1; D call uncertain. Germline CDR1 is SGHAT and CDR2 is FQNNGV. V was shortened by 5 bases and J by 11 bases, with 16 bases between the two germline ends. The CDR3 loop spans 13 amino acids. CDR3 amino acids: CASSLFIRYQQFF. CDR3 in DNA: TGTGCCAGCAGCCTTTTTATTCGGTATCAGCAGTTCTTC.

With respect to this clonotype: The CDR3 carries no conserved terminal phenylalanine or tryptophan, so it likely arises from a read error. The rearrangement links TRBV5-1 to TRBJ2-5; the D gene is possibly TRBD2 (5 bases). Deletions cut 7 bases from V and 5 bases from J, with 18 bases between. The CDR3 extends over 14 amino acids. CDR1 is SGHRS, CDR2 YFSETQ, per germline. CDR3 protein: CASAPTGPGETQYY. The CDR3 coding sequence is TGCGCCAGCGCCCCAACCGGGCCGGGGGAGACCCAGTACTAC.

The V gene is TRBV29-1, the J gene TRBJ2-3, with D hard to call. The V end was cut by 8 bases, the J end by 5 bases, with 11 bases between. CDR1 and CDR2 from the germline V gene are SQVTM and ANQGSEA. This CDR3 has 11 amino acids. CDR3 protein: CSPGRGDTQYF. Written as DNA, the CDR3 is TGCAGCCCAGGCCGTGGAGATACGCAGTATTTT.

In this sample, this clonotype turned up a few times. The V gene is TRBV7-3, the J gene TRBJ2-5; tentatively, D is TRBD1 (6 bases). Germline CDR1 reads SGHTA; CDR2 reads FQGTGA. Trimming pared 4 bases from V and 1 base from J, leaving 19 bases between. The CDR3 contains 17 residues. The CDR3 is CASSSSLEGTSQETQYF. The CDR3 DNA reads TGTGCCAGCAGCTCGAGCCTAGAGGGGACATCCCAAGAGACCCAGTACTTC.

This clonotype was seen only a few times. The CDR3 DNA reads as TGTGCCAGCAGTTCAGGCTCCGTAAGCTCCTACGAGCAGTACTTC. Translated, it gives CASSSGSVSSYEQYF. The V call is TRBV27, the J call TRBJ2-7; D uncertain. V dropped 4 bases and J dropped 0 bases, with 13 bases sitting between them. The CDR3 contains 15 residues. CDR1 and CDR2 (germline): MNHEY, SMNVEV (reference sequence).

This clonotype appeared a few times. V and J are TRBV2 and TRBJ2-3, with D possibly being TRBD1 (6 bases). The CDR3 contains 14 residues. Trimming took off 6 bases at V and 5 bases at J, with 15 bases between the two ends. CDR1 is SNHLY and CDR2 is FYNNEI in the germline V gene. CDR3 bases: TGTGCCAGCAGGAAGTGGGGGCAGGGAGATACGCAGTATTTT. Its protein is CASRKWGQGDTQYF.

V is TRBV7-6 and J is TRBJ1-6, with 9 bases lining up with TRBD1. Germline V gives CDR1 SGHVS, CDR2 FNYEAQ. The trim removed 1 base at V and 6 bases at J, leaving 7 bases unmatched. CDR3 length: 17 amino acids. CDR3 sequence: CASSLGPGDRANSPLHF. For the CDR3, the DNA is TGTGCCAGCAGCTTAGGCCCGGGGGACAGGGCTAATTCACCCCTCCACTTT.

CDR3 DNA sequence: TGTGCCAGCAGCTCTTGGACCGGCCTTACCTACGAGCAGTACGTC. Encoded protein: CASSSWTGLTYEQYV. The V call is TRBV11-2, the J call TRBJ2-7; D unresolved. The germline CDR1 and CDR2 sequences are SGHAT and FQNNGV. The CDR3 extends over 15 amino acids. Trimming pared 4 bases from V and 2 bases from J, leaving 15 bases between.

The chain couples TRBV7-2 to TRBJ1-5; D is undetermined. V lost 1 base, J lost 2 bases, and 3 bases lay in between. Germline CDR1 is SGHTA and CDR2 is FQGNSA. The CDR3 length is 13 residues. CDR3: CASSLERNQPQHF. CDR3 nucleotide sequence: TGTGCCAGCAGCTTAGAGCGCAATCAGCCCCAGCATTTT.

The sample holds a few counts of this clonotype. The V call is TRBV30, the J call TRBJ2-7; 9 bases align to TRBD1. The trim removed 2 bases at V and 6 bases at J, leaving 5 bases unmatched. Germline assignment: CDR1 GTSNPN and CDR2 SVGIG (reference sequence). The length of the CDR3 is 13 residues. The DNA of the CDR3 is TGTGCCTGGAGTCTAGGGACAGGGCCCGAGCAGTACTTC. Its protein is CAWSLGTGPEQYF. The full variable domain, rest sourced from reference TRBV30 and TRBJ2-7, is SQTIHQWPATLVQPVGSPLSLECTVEGTSNPNLYWYRQAAGRGLQLLFYSVGIGQISSEVPQNLSASRPQDRQFILSSKKLLLSDSGFYLCAWSLGTGPEQYFGPGTRLTVT.